This T cell receptor (beta chain) was retrieved from a study of control samples from healthy donors and cancer patients. Trimming shortened V by 1 base and J by 1 base, and 25 bases separated the two germline ends. Germline V gene lookup returns CDR1 GTSNPN and CDR2 SVGIG (reference sequence). The CDR3 sequence is 19 residues long. Generated by immunoSEQ multiplex PCR, the TCRdb table keeps only in-frame clones and is missing some. Here the sample spans 130,000 or so clones, 92% being singletons. Material: blood. The source is a woman between 45 and 60 years old in good health. The rearrangement links TRBV30 to TRBJ1-1; a weak D match, TRBD1 (5 bases). CDR3 coding DNA: TGTGCCTGGAGTGATCCCGGGACCTTCTCCGAACGGCGGAACACTGAAGCTTTCTTT. It translates to CAWSDPGTFSERRNTEAFF.